This is a list of T cell receptor beta chains from one sample in a study of blood T cell repertoires in COVID-19. The method was immunoSEQ multiplex PCR; TCRdb's version includes in-frame clones alone and lacks a portion of them. The data hold approximately 500,000 clones, with approximately 89% observed a single time. Sequencing was carried out using peripheral blood. The origin of the receptors is a man younger than 30 with COVID-19, enrolled during active disease. CDR3s include the opening cysteine and the closing phenylalanine or tryptophan. The order of the fields is V gene, CDR3 protein.

TRBV7-3	CASSLWGANTGELFF
TRBV18	CASSPQLAGGLRYNEQFF
TRBV19	CASSLAGGYEQYF
TRBV5-1	CASSRSGQGSLSPLHF
TRBV12-2	CASRLDSNEQFF
TRBV19	CASSMHSRNYGYTF
TRBV27	CASSTGTGIYNEQFF
TRBV7-9	CASRTGHANTGELFF
TRBV9	CASSVVWGGRNEQFF
TRBV5-4	CASSLGVAASEQYF
TRBV19	CASSPWTGGGYGYTF
TRBV5-5	CASSLLQGAREKLFF
TRBV18	CASSLQGNQPQHF
TRBV25-1	CASSETGSYEQYF
TRBV5-1	CAPGPSVGTDTQYF
TRBV6-5	CASSSYGTDNEQYF